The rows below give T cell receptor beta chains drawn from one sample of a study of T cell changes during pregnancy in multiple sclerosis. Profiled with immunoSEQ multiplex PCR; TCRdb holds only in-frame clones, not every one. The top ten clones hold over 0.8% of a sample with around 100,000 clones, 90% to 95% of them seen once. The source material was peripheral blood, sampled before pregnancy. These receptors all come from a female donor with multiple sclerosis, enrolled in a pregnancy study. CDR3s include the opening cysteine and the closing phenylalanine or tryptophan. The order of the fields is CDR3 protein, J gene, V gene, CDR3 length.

CDR3: CASSPGTGVRNEQFF
J: TRBJ2-1
V: TRBV27
length: 15

CDR3: CASSLGLAGGYEQYF
J: TRBJ2-7
V: TRBV5-1
length: 15

CDR3: CASSVGGREMVADTQYF
J: TRBJ2-3
V: TRBV9
length: 17

CDR3: CASSFRQLAKNIQYF
J: TRBJ2-4
V: TRBV18
length: 15

CDR3: CASSQDPSLTAGTDTQYF
J: TRBJ2-3
V: TRBV4-1
length: 18

CDR3: CASTHMGSGATNEKLFF
J: TRBJ1-4
V: TRBV19
length: 17

CDR3: CASSVPAGDEQFF
J: TRBJ2-1
V: TRBV9
length: 13

CDR3: CASSVGGPTGELFF
J: TRBJ2-2
V: TRBV7-2
length: 14

CDR3: CASSLWQGYTEAFF
J: TRBJ1-1
V: TRBV27
length: 14

CDR3: CASSDSRFYEQYF
J: TRBJ2-7
V: TRBV19
length: 13

CDR3: CASSLAGSSYEQYF
J: TRBJ2-7
V: TRBV5-1
length: 14

CDR3: CAWLAGEDEQYF
J: TRBJ2-7
V: TRBV30
length: 12

CDR3: CASSLSLNRRSNTGELFF
J: TRBJ2-2
V: TRBV18
length: 18

CDR3: CASSLAGGVTDTQYF
J: TRBJ2-3
V: TRBV9
length: 15

CDR3: CSVEQGNTGELFF
J: TRBJ2-2
V: TRBV29-1
length: 13

CDR3: CASSRRTGGTEAFF
J: TRBJ1-1
V: TRBV5-1
length: 14